These 9 T cell receptor beta chains originate from one sample sequenced in a study of blood T cell repertoires in COVID-19. Produced via immunoSEQ multiplex PCR; TCRdb's table is partial and in-frame only. The table lists around 100,000 clones, approximately 86% of them singletons. Sequenced: peripheral blood. The receptors were sampled from a middle-aged man with acute or convalescent COVID-19.

The rearrangement uses TRBV18 and TRBJ2-2, with D possibly TRBD1 on 5 matching bases. The CDR3 covers 14 residues. Trimming left V 0 bases short and J 7 bases short, with 9 bases between. Germline V lookup: CDR1 KGHSH, CDR2 LQKENI. The DNA of the CDR3 is TGTGCCAGCTCACCACCCCAGGGTGGCGGGGAGCTGTTTTTT. The encoded protein is CASSPPQGGGELFF. The full variable domain, its missing parts supplied by reference TRBV18 and TRBJ2-2, is NAGVMQNPRHLVRRRGQEARLRCSPMKGHSHVYWYRQLPEEGLKFMVYLQKENIIDESGMPKERFSAEFPKEGPSILRIQQVVRGDSAAYFCASSPPQGGGELFFGEGSRLTVL.

V is TRBV4-1 and J is TRBJ1-6; D possibly corresponds to TRBD1 (6 bases). The CDR3 sequence is 15 residues long. The V gene lost 0 bases and the J gene lost 7 bases, with 10 bases spanning the gap. Germline values: CDR1 MGHRA, CDR2 YSYEKL. CDR3 nucleotides: TGCGCCAGCAGCCAAGATCCCCAGGGGAATTCACCCCTCCACTTT. This translates into CASSQDPQGNSPLHF.

The rearrangement uses TRBV6-1 and TRBJ1-1, with 8 nucleotides matching TRBD1. V dropped 3 bases and J dropped 3; count of bases not matched to a gene: 9. Germline CDR1 MNHNS, CDR2 SASEGT. This CDR3 contains 16 residues. The CDR3 reads CASSDRRTGFDTEAFF. In nucleotides, the CDR3 is TGTGCCAGCAGTGACCGCAGGACAGGGTTTGACACTGAAGCTTTCTTT.

This chain links TRBV5-1 with TRBJ2-2, with D maybe TRBD1 (6 bases). There are 15 residues in the CDR3. V gave up 0 bases and J gave up 1 base, with 7 bases separating them. Germline CDR1 is SGHRS and CDR2 is YFSETQ. The CDR3 bases are TGCGCCAGCAGCTTGGGCAGGGGGAACACCGGGGAGCTGTTTTTT. Encoded protein: CASSLGRGNTGELFF.

J is TRBJ2-5 and V is TRBV15; TRBD1 matches 8 bases. Trimming removed 0 bases from V and 5 bases from J; junction bases left unmatched: 8. There are 16 residues in the CDR3. Germline-derived CDR1 and CDR2 are LNHNV and YYDKDF (reference sequence). CDR3 amino acids: CATSREQETGVETQYF. In nucleotides, the CDR3 is TGTGCCACCAGCAGAGAACAAGAGACAGGGGTCGAGACCCAGTACTTC.

The chain has TRBV18 and TRBJ1-1, with D tentatively TRBD1 (6 bases). V lost 3 bases, J lost 4 bases, and 9 bases lay in between. The CDR3 totals 13 residues. Germline CDR1 is KGHSH and CDR2 is LQKENI. The CDR3 protein is CASSPGASTEAFF. The CDR3 nucleotides read TGTGCCAGCTCACCGGGGGCGAGCACTGAAGCTTTCTTT.

V usage is TRBV5-5 and J usage is TRBJ2-5; D is unclear. Germline V gene lookup returns CDR1 SGHKS and CDR2 YYEKEE (reference sequence). The CDR3 sequence is 14 residues long. Trimming shortened V by 5 bases and J by 5 bases, and 16 bases separated the two germline ends. The CDR3 region is CASSLPPPRETQYF. The DNA for the CDR3 is TGTGCCAGCAGTCTCCCTCCGCCGAGGGAGACCCAGTACTTC.

The J gene is TRBJ1-1, the V gene TRBV5-1, with TRBD1 identical over 7 bases. Trimming at V came to 6 bases and at J to 0 bases, leaving 2 bases not matched to a gene. The CDR3 is 13 amino acids. The germline gives CDR1 SGHRS, CDR2 YFSETQ. CDR3 DNA: TGCGCCAGCATGGGACAGCTGAACACTGAAGCTTTCTTT. Residues: CASMGQLNTEAFF.

The V gene is TRBV5-1, the J gene TRBJ1-1, with 9 positions matching TRBD1. This CDR3 is 16 amino acids long. The ends lost 4 bases at V and 5 bases at J; junction bases unmatched: 12. Looked up from germline, CDR1 is SGHRS and CDR2 is YFSETQ. CDR3 nucleotides: TGCGCCAGCAGCACATCCCGGGACAGGGCTCTTACTGAAGCTTTCTTT. Protein product: CASSTSRDRALTEAFF.